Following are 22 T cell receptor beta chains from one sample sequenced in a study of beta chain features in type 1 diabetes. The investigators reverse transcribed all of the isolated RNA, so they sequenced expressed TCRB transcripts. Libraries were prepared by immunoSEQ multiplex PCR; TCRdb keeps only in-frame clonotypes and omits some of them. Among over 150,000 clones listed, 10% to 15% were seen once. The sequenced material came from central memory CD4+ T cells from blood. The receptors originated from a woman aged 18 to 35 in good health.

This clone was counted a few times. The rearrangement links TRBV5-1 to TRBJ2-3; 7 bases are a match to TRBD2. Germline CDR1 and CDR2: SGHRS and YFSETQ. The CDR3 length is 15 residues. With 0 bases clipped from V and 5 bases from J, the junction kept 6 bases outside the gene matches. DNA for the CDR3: TGCGCCAGCAGCTTGGAGAGCGGGAAGGTAGATACGCAGTATTTT. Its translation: CASSLESGKVDTQYF.

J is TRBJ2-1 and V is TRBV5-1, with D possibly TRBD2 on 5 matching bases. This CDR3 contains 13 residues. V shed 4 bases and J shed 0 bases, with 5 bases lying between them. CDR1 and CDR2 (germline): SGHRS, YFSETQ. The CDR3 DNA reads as TGCGCCAGCAGCCGGGGCTCCTACAATGAGCAGTTCTTC. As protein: CASSRGSYNEQFF.

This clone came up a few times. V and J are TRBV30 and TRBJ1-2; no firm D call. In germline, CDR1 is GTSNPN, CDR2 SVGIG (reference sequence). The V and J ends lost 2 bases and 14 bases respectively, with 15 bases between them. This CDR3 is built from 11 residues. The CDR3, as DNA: TGTGCCTGGAGTAACGGACCCTCGGGAACCTTC. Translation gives CAWSNGPSGTF.

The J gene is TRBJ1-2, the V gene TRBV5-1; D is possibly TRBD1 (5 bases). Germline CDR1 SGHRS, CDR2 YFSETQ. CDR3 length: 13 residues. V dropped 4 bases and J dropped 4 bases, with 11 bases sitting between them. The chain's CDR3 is CASSPQVSYGYTF. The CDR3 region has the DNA TGCGCCAGCAGCCCACAGGTATCCTATGGCTACACCTTC.

The CDR3 DNA follows: TGCAGCGTTGAAGACGGGACAAGAAGAACAGATACGCAGTATTTT. Translation gives CSVEDGTRRTDTQYF. The gene calls are TRBV29-1 and TRBJ2-3; D might be TRBD1 (6 bases). V dropped 0 bases and J dropped 3 bases, with 13 bases sitting between them. The germline gives CDR1 SQVTM, CDR2 ANQGSEA. The CDR3 sequence is 15 residues long.

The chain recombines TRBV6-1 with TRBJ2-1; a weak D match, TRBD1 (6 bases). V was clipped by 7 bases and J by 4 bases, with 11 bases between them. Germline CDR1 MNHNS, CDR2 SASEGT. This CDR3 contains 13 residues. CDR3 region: CASTPRGYNEQFF. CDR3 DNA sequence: TGTGCCAGCACTCCCAGGGGATACAATGAGCAGTTCTTC.

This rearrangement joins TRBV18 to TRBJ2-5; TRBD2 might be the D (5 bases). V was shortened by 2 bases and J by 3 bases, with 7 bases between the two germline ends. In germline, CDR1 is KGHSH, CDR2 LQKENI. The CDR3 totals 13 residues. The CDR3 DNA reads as TGTGCCAGCTCACCAAACGGGGAAGAGACCCAGTACTTC. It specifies CASSPNGEETQYF.

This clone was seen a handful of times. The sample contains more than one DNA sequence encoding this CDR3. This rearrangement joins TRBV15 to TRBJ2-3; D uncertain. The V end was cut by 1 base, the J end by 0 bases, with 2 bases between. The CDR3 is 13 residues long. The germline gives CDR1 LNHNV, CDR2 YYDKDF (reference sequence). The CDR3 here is CATSRASTDTQYF. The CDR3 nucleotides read TGTGCCACCAGCAGAGCTAGCACAGATACGCAGTATTTT.

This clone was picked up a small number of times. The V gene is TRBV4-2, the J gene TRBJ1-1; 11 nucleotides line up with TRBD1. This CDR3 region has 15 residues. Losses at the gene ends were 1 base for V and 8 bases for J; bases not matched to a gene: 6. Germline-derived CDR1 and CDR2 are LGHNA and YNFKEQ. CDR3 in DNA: TGTGCCAGCAGCCAAGGGGACAGGGGGAGTCGAGAAGCTTTCTTT. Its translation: CASSQGDRGSREAFF.

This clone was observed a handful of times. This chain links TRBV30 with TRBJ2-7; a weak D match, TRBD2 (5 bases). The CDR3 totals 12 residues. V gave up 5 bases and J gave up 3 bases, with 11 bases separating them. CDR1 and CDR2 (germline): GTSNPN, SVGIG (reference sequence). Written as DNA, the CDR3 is TGTGCCTGGGGCGACCGGGACTACGAGCAGTACTTC. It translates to CAWGDRDYEQYF.

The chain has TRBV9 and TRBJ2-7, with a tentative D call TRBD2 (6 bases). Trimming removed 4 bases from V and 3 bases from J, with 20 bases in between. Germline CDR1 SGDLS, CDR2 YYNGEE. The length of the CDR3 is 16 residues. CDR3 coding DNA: TGTGCCAGCAGCCCCTCAATCGAAAGGCGGGGCTACGAGCAGTACTTC. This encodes CASSPSIERRGYEQYF.

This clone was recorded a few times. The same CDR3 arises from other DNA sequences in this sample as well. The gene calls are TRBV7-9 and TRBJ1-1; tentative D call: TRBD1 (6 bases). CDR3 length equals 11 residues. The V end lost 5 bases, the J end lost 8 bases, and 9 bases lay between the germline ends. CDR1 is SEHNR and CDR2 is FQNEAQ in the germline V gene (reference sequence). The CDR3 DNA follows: TGTGCCAGCAGCCGACAGGCCGAAGCTTTCTTT. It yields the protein CASSRQAEAFF.

CDR3 amino acids: CASSPGPRLVTHEQYF. In DNA form, the CDR3 reads TGTGCCAGCTCACCAGGCCCTAGACTAGTAACTCACGAGCAGTACTTC. The rearrangement joins TRBV18 to TRBJ2-7, with D possibly being TRBD2 (6 bases). V was shortened by 2 bases and J by 5 bases, with 19 bases between the two germline ends. CDR3 size: 16 residues. The germline V gene encodes CDR1 KGHSH and CDR2 LQKENI.

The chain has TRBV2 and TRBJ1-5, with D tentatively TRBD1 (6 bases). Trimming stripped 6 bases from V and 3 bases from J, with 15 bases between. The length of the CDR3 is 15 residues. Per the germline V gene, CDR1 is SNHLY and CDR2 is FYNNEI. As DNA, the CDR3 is TGTGCCAGCAGAGACCAGGGGCTCAACAATCAGCCCCAGCATTTT. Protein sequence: CASRDQGLNNQPQHF.

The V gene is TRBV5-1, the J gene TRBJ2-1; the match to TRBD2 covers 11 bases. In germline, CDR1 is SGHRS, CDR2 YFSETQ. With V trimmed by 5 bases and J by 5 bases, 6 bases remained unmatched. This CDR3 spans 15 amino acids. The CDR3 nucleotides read TGCGCCAGCAGTTTAGGACTAGCGGGCCACAATGAGCAGTTCTTC. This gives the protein CASSLGLAGHNEQFF.

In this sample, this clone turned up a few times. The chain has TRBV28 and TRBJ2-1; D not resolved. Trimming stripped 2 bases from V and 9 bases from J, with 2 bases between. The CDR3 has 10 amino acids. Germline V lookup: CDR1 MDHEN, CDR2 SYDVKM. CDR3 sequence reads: CASSLREQFF. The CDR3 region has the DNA TGTGCCAGCAGTTTACGTGAGCAGTTCTTC.

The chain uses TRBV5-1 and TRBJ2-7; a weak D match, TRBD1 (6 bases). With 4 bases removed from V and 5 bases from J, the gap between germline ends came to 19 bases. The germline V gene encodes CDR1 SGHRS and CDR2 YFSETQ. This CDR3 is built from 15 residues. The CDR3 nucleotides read TGCGCCAGCAGCCCCCGGGACATGGTGAGGAACGAGCAGTACTTC. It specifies CASSPRDMVRNEQYF.

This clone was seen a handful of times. CDR3 sequence reads: CASSLDASGRANEQFF. CDR3 nucleotides: TGTGCCAGCAGCTTAGACGCTAGCGGGAGGGCCAATGAGCAGTTCTTC. V usage is TRBV7-2 and J usage is TRBJ2-1, with 12 bases matching TRBD2. The trim removed 1 base at V and 6 bases at J, leaving 4 bases unmatched. The CDR3 covers 16 residues. Germline V CDR1 and CDR2: SGHTA, FQGNSA.

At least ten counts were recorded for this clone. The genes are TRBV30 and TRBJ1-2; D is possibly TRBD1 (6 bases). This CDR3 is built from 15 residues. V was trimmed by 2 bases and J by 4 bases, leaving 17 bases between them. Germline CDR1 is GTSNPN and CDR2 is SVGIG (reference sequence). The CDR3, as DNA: TGTGCCTGGAGTACCGGGGGGGGCGGGCTCTATGGCTACACCTTC. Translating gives CAWSTGGGGLYGYTF.

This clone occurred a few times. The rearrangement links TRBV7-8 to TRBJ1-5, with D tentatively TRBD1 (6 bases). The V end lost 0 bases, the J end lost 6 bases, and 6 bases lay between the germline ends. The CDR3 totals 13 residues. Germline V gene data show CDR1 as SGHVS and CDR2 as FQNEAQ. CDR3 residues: CASSLAGAQPQHF. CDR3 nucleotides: TGTGCCAGCAGCTTAGCGGGGGCTCAGCCCCAGCATTTT.

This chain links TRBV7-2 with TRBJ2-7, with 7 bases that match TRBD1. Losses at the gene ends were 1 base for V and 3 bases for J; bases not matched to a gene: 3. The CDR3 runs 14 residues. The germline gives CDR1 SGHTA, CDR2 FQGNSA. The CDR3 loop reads CASSLGTGIYEQYF. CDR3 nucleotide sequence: TGTGCCAGCAGCTTAGGGACAGGCATCTACGAGCAGTACTTC.

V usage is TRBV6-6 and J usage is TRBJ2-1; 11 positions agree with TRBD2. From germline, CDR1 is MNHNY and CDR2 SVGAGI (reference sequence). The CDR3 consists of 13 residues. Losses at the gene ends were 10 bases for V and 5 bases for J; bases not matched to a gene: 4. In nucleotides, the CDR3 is TGTGCCATTACGGGACTAGCGGACAATGAGCAGTTCTTC. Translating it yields CAITGLADNEQFF.